These 8 T cell receptor beta chains were sequenced from one sample in a study of human T cells and chemical hapten exposure (dated by TCRdb to the early 2020s). The time point label on this specimen signifies: pre-sensitization, week 0. This sample's treatment or condition label indicates: therapeutic diphenylcyclopropenone sensitization with weekly scalp DPC. Libraries were made using RACE. Sequencing took place on a NextSeq 500. Through fastp at Q25 and MiXCR, TCRdb rebuilt clones from the public reads, retaining in-frame beta chains. Rows with a matching CDR3 protein are joined into one entry that keeps the most common DNA and genes. The table for this sample lists some 38,000 distinct CDR3 sequences; less than 9% of them were counted only once. Over 1% of the sample belongs to the ten largest clones. The sequences come from whole blood, collected in connection with sensitization to the hapten diphenylcyclopropenone (DPC). These receptors were taken from a woman aged 50 to 65 with alopecia areata. Some clones in this sample may be carry-over from other donors' samples.

This clonotype has ten or more counts. J is TRBJ2-7 and V is TRBV6-5; possible D gene TRBD1, 5 bases. The CDR3 length is 16 residues. Looked up from germline, CDR1 is MNHEY and CDR2 is SVGAGI. V dropped 2 bases and J dropped 6 bases, with 20 bases sitting between them. The CDR3 DNA reads TGTGCCAGCAGTTACACGACCGAGCAGGGTCGTGGCGAGCAGTACTTC. Translation gives CASSYTTEQGRGEQYF.

This clonotype was seen repeatedly, ten times or more. The chain has TRBV14 and TRBJ1-1; D gene unclear. The CDR3 extends over 16 amino acids. Germline V gene lookup returns CDR1 SGHDN and CDR2 FVKESK. V gave up 3 bases and J gave up 3 bases, with 17 bases separating them. CDR3 in amino acids: CASSHRLPSRDTEAFF. CDR3 nucleotides: TGTGCCAGCAGCCACCGCCTCCCGTCCCGGGACACTGAAGCTTTCTTT.

A word on this clonotype: This may arise from a read error, as a much more abundant clone is one base away. This chain links TRBV7-8 with TRBJ2-5; D is perhaps TRBD1 (5 bases). Trimming removed 5 bases at V and 2 bases at J, with 15 bases between. There are 15 residues in the CDR3. The germline V gene has CDR1 SGHVS and CDR2 FQNEAQ. The CDR3 DNA reads TGTGCCAGCAGCCCCACCCGCAGACAGCAAGAGACCCAGTACTTC. This gives the protein CASSPTRRQQETQYF. The full variable domain, in which reference TRBV7-8 and TRBJ2-5 provide the parts outside the CDR3, is GAGVSQSPRYKVAKRGQDVALRCDPISGHVSLFWYQQALGQGPEFLTYFQNEAQLDKSGLPSDRFFAERPEGSVSTLKIQRTQQEDSAVYLCASSPTRRQQETQYFGPGTRLLVL.

This clonotype has at least ten counts. V usage is TRBV10-3 and J usage is TRBJ2-1, with TRBD2 identical over 15 bases. From germline, CDR1 is ENHRY and CDR2 SYGVKD. The J segment lost 6 bases and the V segment lost 2 bases, leaving 8 bases of the junction unmatched. This CDR3 comprises 18 residues. The CDR3 sequence: CAISERGLAGGESNEQFF. The CDR3 DNA follows: TGTGCCATCAGTGAGCGGGGACTAGCGGGAGGCGAGAGCAATGAGCAGTTCTTC.

This clonotype was recorded many times. This chain connects TRBV12-5 to TRBJ2-7, with 9 bases matching TRBD1. J was trimmed by 5 bases and V by 0 bases; bases with no gene match: 5. The CDR3 has 15 amino acids. CDR1 and CDR2 from the germline V gene are LGHNT and FRNRAP. The CDR3 spells CASGLVLGTGNEQYF. CDR3 DNA: TGTGCTAGTGGTTTGGTACTCGGGACAGGGAACGAGCAGTACTTC. The variable domain in full, with the rest retrieved from reference TRBV12-5 and TRBJ2-7, is DARVTQTPRHKVTEMGQEVTMRCQPILGHNTVFWYRQTMMQGLELLAYFRNRAPLDDSGMPKDRFSAEMPDATLATLKIQPSEPRDSAVYFCASGLVLGTGNEQYFGPGTRLTVT.

The rearrangement uses TRBV11-2 and TRBJ2-5, with D maybe TRBD1 (8 bases). Trimming shortened V by 1 base and J by 2 bases, and 20 bases separated the two germline ends. This CDR3 spans 18 amino acids. Germline CDR1 SGHAT, CDR2 FQNNGV. CDR3 protein: CASSLVPGGAGEQETQYF. In nucleotides, the CDR3 is TGTGCCAGCAGCTTAGTTCCAGGGGGCGCGGGAGAACAAGAGACCCAGTACTTC. Full variable domain (missing parts from reference TRBV11-2 and TRBJ2-5): EAGVAQSPRYKIIEKRQSVAFWCNPISGHATLYWYQQILGQGPKLLIQFQNNGVVDDSQLPKDRFSAERLKGVDSTLKIQPAKLEDSAVYLCASSLVPGGAGEQETQYFGPGTRLLVL.

This clonotype occurred many times. The V gene is TRBV24-1, the J gene TRBJ2-2; either TRBD1 or TRBD2 may supply D (6 bases each). V lost 5 bases, J lost 5 bases, and 17 bases lay in between. The CDR3 contains 16 residues. From germline, CDR1 is KGHDR and CDR2 SFDVKD. The CDR3, as DNA: TGTGCCACCAGTGGGGCGAAAACAGGGAGGACCGGGGAGCTGTTTTTT. This encodes CATSGAKTGRTGELFF.

The table lists this clonotype with many counts. The rearrangement joins TRBV27 to TRBJ2-1; D unclear. Trimming cost V 4 bases and J 6 bases, with 10 bases left between them. Germline loops: CDR1 MNHEY, CDR2 SMNVEV (reference sequence). CDR3 length: 13 amino acids. CDR3 sequence (DNA): TGTGCCAGCAGTTCCATTGGCAGCAATGAGCAGTTCTTC. Residues: CASSSIGSNEQFF.